These 6 T cell receptor beta chains originate from one sample sequenced in a study of molecular identifiers for immune sequencing clone quantification. TCRdb ran MiXCR on the PCR reads and lists one entry per CDR3 protein. Among around 89,000 distinct CDR3 sequences, over 15% were seen once, and the ten largest hold roughly 0.8%. Sample: naive CD8+ T cells from blood, with Jurkat cell RNA spiked in. Indicated subset: FACS-sorted CD8+CD4-CCR7+CD45RA+ naive T cells. All receptors derive from a human donor in good health. Some libraries in this study had Jurkat cell RNA spiked in.

A word on this clonotype: A much larger clone lies one base from this, so it may be a read error. The CDR3, as DNA: TGTGCCATCAGGATTACAGGCACGGCTGGCGAGCAGTACTTC. It specifies CAIRITGTAGEQYF. The chain employs TRBV10-3 and TRBJ2-7; perhaps TRBD1 as D (5 bases). Germline CDR1 is ENHRY and CDR2 is SYGVKD. This CDR3 is built from 14 residues. Trimming removed 6 bases at V and 6 bases at J, with 18 bases between.

This clonotype was detected many times. The J gene is TRBJ2-7, the V gene TRBV29-1; no clear D gene. With 3 bases removed from V and 2 bases from J, the gap between germline ends came to 8 bases. The germline CDR1 and CDR2 sequences are SQVTM and ANQGSEA. The CDR3 is made up of 12 amino acids. The CDR3 protein is CSVEGGAYEQYF. CDR3 in DNA: TGCAGCGTTGAGGGCGGTGCCTACGAGCAGTACTTC.

This clonotype was seen repeatedly, ten times or more. This chain joins TRBV7-2 and TRBJ1-5; D might be TRBD1 (5 bases). The length of the CDR3 is 15 residues. From germline, CDR1 is SGHTA and CDR2 FQGNSA. Trimming took 5 bases from V and 0 from J, leaving 11 bases between them. The CDR3 DNA is TGTGCCAGCAGCCCACAGGATTATAGCAATCAGCCCCAGCATTTT. It codes for CASSPQDYSNQPQHF.

The rearrangement uses TRBV6-1 and TRBJ1-2; D possibly corresponds to TRBD1 (5 bases). CDR3 length: 12 residues. V was pared by 1 base and J by 11 bases, with 11 bases between. CDR1 is MNHNS, CDR2 SASEGT, per germline. CDR3 in DNA: TGTGCCAGCAGTGAAGGGGCAGGGCCTTACACCTTC. Its translation: CASSEGAGPYTF.

Many counts were recorded for this clonotype. The J gene is TRBJ2-3, the V gene TRBV7-3; tentatively, D is TRBD2 (5 bases). V was clipped by 2 bases and J by 3 bases, with 12 bases between them. The CDR3 is made up of 15 amino acids. CDR1 is SGHTA, CDR2 FQGTGA, per germline. CDR3 region: CASSLERISTDTQYF. The CDR3 coding sequence is TGTGCCAGCAGCTTAGAGCGGATAAGTACAGATACGCAGTATTTT.

This clonotype was counted at least ten times. This rearrangement joins TRBV4-3 to TRBJ2-7, with D possibly matching TRBD2 (6 bases). Germline V gene sequence: CDR1 LGHNA, CDR2 YSLEER. Trimming shortened V by 4 bases and J by 0 bases, and 13 bases separated the two germline ends. This CDR3 contains 15 residues. Written as DNA, the CDR3 is TGCGCCAGCAGCCCCGGAGCGGGCTCCTCCTACGAGCAGTACTTC. Translating gives CASSPGAGSSYEQYF.